This T cell receptor beta chain was profiled in a study of cytomegalovirus exposure and HLA in healthy donors. Study as a whole: The 120 validation repertoires used the same platform as the roughly 720 first-cohort repertoires (as reported by a later analysis).

The table came from immunoSEQ multiplex PCR; TCRdb's copy has only in-frame clones and leaves some out. In the table there are about 360,000 clones, approximately 90% of which are singletons. Points from the study as a whole: The authors confirmed in vitro that three CMV-associated chains were specific for CMV antigens. It was 150 to 200 TCR beta chains that were listed as cytomegalovirus-associated. In the 120 or so validation repertoires, approximately 94% of cluster scores exceeded 0, per a later analysis.

The table lists this clone with a count of one. Its antigen remains unidentified. Germline CDR1 and CDR2: GTSNPN and SVGIG (reference sequence). The length of the CDR3 is 12 residues. V lost 4 bases and J 2 bases, leaving 9 bases between the germline ends. The chain couples TRBV30 to TRBJ2-7; possibly TRBD2 for D (6 bases). The source material was PBMCs. The sequence was collected from a woman under 30 in good health and CMV-seronegative. CDR3 region: CAWKTGAYEQYF. For the CDR3, the DNA is TGTGCCTGGAAAACGGGGGCCTACGAGCAGTACTTC. The variable domain in full, completed from reference TRBV30 and TRBJ2-7, reads SQTIHQWPATLVQPVGSPLSLECTVEGTSNPNLYWYRQAAGRGLQLLFYSVGIGQISSEVPQNLSASRPQDRQFILSSKKLLLSDSGFYLCAWKTGAYEQYFGPGTRLTVT.